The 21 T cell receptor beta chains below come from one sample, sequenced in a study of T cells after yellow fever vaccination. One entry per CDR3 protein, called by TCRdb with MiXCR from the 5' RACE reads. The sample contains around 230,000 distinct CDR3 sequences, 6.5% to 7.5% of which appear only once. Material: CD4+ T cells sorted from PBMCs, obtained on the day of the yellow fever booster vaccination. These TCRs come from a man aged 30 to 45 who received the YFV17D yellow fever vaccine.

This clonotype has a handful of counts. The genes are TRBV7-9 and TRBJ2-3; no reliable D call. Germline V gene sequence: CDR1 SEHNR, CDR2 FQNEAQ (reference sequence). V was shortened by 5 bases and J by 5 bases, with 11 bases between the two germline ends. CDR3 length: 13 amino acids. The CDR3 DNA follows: TGTGCCAGCAGCCGACACCTGGGAGATACGCAGTATTTT. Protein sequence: CASSRHLGDTQYF.

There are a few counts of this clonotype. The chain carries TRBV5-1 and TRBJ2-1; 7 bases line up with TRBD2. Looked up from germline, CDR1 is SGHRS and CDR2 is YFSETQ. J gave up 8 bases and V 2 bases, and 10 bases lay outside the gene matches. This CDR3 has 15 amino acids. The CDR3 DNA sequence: TGCGCCAGCAGCTTTGGAGGCGGGAGAACGTATGAGCAGTTCTTC. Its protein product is CASSFGGGRTYEQFF.

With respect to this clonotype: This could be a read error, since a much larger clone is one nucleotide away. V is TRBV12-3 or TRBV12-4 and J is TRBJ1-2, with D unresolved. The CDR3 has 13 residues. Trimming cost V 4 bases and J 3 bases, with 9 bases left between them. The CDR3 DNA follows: TGTGCCAGCAGTTCTGGAGAGTACTATGGCTACACCTTC. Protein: CASSSGEYYGYTF.

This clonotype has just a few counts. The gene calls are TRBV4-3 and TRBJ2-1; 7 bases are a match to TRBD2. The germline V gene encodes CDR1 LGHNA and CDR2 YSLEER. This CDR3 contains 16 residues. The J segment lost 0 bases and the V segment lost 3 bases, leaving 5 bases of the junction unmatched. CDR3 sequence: CASSQVAGFSYNEQFF. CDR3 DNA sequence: TGCGCCAGCAGCCAGGTAGCGGGTTTCTCCTACAATGAGCAGTTCTTC.

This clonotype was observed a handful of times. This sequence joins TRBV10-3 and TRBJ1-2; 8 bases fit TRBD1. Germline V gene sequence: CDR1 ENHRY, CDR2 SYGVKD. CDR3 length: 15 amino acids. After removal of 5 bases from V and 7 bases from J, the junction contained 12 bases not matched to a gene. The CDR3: CAISSGQGGSGGYTF. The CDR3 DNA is TGTGCCATCAGTTCTGGACAGGGTGGATCGGGTGGCTACACCTTC.

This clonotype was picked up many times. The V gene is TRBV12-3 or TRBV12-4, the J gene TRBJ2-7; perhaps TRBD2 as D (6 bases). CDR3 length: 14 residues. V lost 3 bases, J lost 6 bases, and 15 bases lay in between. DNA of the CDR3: TGTGCCAGCAGTTTGGTGGGGGAGGTAAGCGAGCAGTACTTC. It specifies CASSLVGEVSEQYF.

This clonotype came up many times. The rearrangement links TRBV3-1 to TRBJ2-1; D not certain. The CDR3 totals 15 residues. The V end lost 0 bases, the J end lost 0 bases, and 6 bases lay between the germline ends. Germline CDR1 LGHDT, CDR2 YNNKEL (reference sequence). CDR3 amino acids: CASSQEPGSYNEQFF. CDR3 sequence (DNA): TGTGCCAGCAGCCAAGAGCCGGGCTCCTACAATGAGCAGTTCTTC.

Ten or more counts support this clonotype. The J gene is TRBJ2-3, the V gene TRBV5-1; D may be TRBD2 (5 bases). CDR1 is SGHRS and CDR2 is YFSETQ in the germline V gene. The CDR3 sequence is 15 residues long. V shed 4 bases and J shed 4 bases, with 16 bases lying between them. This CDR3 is CASSVGSGGADTQYF. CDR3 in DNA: TGCGCCAGCAGCGTGGGCTCAGGAGGCGCAGATACGCAGTATTTT. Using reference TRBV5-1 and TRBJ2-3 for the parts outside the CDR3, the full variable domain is KAGVTQTPRYLIKTRGQQVTLSCSPISGHRSVSWYQQTPGQGLQFLFEYFSETQRNKGNFPGRFSGRQFSNSRSEMNVSTLELGDSALYLCASSVGSGGADTQYFGPGTRLTVL.

DNA for the CDR3: TGCAGTGCGAAGGGAGTCGCCGGGGAGCTGTTTTTT. Its translation: CSAKGVAGELFF. The chain employs TRBV20-1 and TRBJ2-2, with D perhaps TRBD2 (5 bases). The ends were cut back, 6 bases at V and 6 bases at J, with 11 bases in the middle. The CDR3 length is 12 residues. Germline CDR1 is DFQATT and CDR2 is SNEGSKA (reference sequence).

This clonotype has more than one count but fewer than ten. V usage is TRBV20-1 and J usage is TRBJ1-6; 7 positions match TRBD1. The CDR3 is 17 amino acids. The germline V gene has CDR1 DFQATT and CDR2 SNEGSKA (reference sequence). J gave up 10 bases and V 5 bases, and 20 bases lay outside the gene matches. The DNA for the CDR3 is TGCAGTGCTCCAGAGAGTCAGATCGGGACAGTTCTGTCACCCCTCCACTTT. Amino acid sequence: CSAPESQIGTVLSPLHF.

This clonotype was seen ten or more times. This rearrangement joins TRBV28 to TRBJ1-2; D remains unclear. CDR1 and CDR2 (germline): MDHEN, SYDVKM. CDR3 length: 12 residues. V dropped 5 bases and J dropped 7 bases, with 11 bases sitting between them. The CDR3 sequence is CASSIITSGYTF. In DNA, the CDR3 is TGTGCCAGCAGTATCATAACTAGTGGCTACACCTTC.

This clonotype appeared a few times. The CDR3 sequence is CASTEIEGQGRYEQYF. The CDR3 bases are TGTGCCAGCACCGAGATCGAAGGACAGGGACGGTACGAGCAGTACTTC. The rearrangement joins TRBV6-1 to TRBJ2-7; 8 bases map to TRBD1. There are 16 residues in the CDR3. Per the germline V gene, CDR1 is MNHNS and CDR2 is SASEGT. V trimming: 7 bases; J trimming: 4 bases; junction bases outside the gene matches: 15.

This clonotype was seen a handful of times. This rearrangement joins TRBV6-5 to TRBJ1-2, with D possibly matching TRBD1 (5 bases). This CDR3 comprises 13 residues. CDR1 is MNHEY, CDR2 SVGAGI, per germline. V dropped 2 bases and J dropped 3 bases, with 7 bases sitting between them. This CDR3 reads CASSYRGYYGYTF. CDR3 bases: TGTGCCAGCAGTTACCGGGGGTACTATGGCTACACCTTC.

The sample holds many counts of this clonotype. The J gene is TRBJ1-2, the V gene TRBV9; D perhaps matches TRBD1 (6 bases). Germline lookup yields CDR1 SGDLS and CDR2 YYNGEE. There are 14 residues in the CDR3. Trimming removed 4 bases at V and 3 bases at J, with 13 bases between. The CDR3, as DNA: TGTGCCAGCAGCCTCCAGGCAGGGGACTATGGCTACACCTTC. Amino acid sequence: CASSLQAGDYGYTF.

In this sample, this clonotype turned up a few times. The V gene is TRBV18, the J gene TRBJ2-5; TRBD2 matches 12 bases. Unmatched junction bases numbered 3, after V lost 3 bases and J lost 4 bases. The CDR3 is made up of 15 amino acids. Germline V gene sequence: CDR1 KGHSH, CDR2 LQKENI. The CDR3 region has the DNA TGTGCCAGCTCACCGCCTAGCGGGAGGGGAGAGACCCAGTACTTC. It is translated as CASSPPSGRGETQYF.

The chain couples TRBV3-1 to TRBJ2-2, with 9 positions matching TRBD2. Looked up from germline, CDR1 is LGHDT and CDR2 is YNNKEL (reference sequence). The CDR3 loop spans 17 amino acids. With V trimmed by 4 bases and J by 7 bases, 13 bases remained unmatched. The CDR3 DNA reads TGTGCCAGCAGCCGATTCGGGAGTAGCGGGAGTGGCGGGGAGCTGTTTTTT. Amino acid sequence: CASSRFGSSGSGGELFF. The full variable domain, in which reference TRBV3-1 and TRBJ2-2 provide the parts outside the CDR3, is DTAVSQTPKYLVTQMGNDKSIKCEQNLGHDTMYWYKQDSKKFLKIMFSYNNKELIINETVPNRFSPKSPDKAHLNLHINSLELGDSAVYFCASSRFGSSGSGGELFFGEGSRLTVL.

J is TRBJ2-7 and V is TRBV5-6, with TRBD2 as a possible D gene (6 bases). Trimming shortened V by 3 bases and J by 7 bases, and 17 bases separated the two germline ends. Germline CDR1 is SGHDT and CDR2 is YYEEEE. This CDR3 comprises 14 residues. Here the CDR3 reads CASSWTAQEGEQYF. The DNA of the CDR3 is TGTGCCAGCAGCTGGACCGCTCAGGAGGGGGAGCAGTACTTC.

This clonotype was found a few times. CDR3 in DNA: TGCGCCAGCAGCTTGGAGTCGGGACTAGGCGAGCAGTACTTC. Its protein is CASSLESGLGEQYF. The V and J genes are TRBV5-1 and TRBJ2-7, with 8 bases fitting TRBD2. CDR3 length: 14 amino acids. Germline CDR1 and CDR2: SGHRS and YFSETQ. J gave up 6 bases and V 0 bases, and 5 bases lay outside the gene matches.

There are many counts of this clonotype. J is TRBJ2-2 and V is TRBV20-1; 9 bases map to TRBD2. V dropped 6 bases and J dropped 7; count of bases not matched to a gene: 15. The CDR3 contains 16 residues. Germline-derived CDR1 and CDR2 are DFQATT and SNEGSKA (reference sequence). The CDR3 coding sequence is TGCAGTGCAACGTTAGCGGGAGCATCCTCCCGCGGGGAGCTGTTTTTT. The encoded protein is CSATLAGASSRGELFF.

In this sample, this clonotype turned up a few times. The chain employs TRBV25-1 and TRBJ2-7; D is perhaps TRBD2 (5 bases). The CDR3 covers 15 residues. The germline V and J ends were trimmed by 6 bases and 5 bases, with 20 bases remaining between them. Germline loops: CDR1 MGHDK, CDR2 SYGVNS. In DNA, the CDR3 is TGTGCCAGCAGCCCTCCGGTGGAGGCTAAACACGAGCAGTACTTC. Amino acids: CASSPPVEAKHEQYF.

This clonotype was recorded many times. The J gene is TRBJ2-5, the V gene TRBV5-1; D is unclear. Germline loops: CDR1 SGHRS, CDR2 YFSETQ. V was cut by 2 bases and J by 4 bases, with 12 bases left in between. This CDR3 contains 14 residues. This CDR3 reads CASSLDSNGETQYF. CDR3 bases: TGCGCCAGCAGCTTAGACTCGAACGGAGAGACCCAGTACTTC.